This T cell receptor beta chain was recovered during a study of blood T cells in healthy people across ages. Trimming took 5 bases from V and 4 from J; bases not matched to a gene: 7. This CDR3 is 15 amino acids long. Germline CDR1 and CDR2: SGHVS and FQNEAQ. For the second PCR, which ran for 7 to 11 cycles, a sample-barcoded 5' primer and a J-beta primer mix were used. TCRdb used MiXCR to reprocess the 5' RACE reads, holding one entry per CDR3 protein. Here the sample spans 1 million or so distinct CDR3 sequences, less than 25% being singletons. This sample was also put to use in a study of T cells of mothers and their children.

This sequence joins TRBV7-8 and TRBJ2-2, with 7 bases aligning to TRBD1. The source is a girl under 10 years old in good health. Sequencing was done on a sample of blood. CDR3 bases: TGTGCCAGCAGCCAGCGGTGGGACAGCACCGGGGAGCTGTTTTTT. Protein: CASSQRWDSTGELFF.